This T cell receptor beta chain was retrieved from a study of identifying expanded T cells in peripheral blood. Study results and limitations: Clone count variance between roughly 2-week samples rose with total template count. Differentially abundant clones: about 1.2 between replicates, around 16 at around 15 days, 19 to 20 at four.

On this clone: Its specificity is not known.

Sequencing was performed with immunoSEQ multiplex PCR; in TCRdb, only in-frame clones are kept and a portion is missing. The table includes some 100,000 clones, roughly 85% detected once. The V gene's germline CDR1 is MNHEY and CDR2 SVGAGI. Trimming took 2 bases from V and 3 from J, leaving 13 bases between them. The CDR3 is 15 amino acids. Healthy donors had no documented immune events, such as infections, while sampled. V gene TRBV6-5 combines with J gene TRBJ1-2; D is undetermined. The sequencing sample was made of blood. The receptor's source is a person aged 18 to 69 in good health. In DNA form, the CDR3 reads TGTGCCAGCAGTTACCGGCAGGATTCCCACTATGGCTACACCTTC. It is translated as CASSYRQDSHYGYTF.